Listed below are T cell receptor beta chains from one sample, sequenced in a study of CD8 T cells in ankylosing spondylitis. TCRdb reanalysed the 5' RACE reads using MiXCR and keeps one entry per CDR3 protein. The sample has roughly 260,000 distinct CDR3 sequences, 20% seen once. The source material was blood, either unsorted or a sorted T cell fraction (not recorded which). Receptors were obtained from a male donor with ankylosing spondylitis or in good health (not recorded which). Both conserved end residues are part of each CDR3. A D gene is named only where the DNA matches it firmly. Clone size, where shown, is once, few, many, or a class for clones that have expanded.

D | J | V | size | CDR3 | DNA
NA | TRBJ2-2 | TRBV20-1 | NA | CSARTMGAPNTGELFF | TGCAGTGCTAGGACAATGGGGGCTCCAAACACCGGGGAGCTGTTTTTT
NA | TRBJ2-5 | TRBV3-1 | NA | CASCNPGLASHWYQETQYF | TGTGCCAGCTGCAACCCGGGCCTTGCGTCACACTGGTACCAAGAGACCCAGTACTTC
NA | TRBJ1-4 | TRBV3-1 | NA | CASSQDGWGSFNEKLFF | TGTGCCAGCAGCCAAGATGGATGGGGGAGCTTTAATGAAAAACTGTTTTTT
NA | TRBJ2-5 | TRBV6-1 | NA | CASSEIVPTQETQYF | TGTGCCAGCAGTGAAATCGTTCCAACCCAAGAGACCCAGTACTTC
TRBD2 | TRBJ2-1 | TRBV14 | few | CASSQRFGTSGSRSYNEQFF | TGTGCCAGCAGCCAAAGATTCGGGACTAGCGGGAGTAGGTCCTACAATGAGCAGTTCTTC
NA | TRBJ2-5 | TRBV29-1 | many | CSAGILQETQYF | TGCAGCGCCGGCATCCTCCAAGAGACCCAGTACTTC
NA | TRBJ1-5 | TRBV2 | few | CASTGGGNQPQHF | TGTGCCAGCACCGGAGGGGGGAATCAGCCCCAGCATTTT
TRBD1 | TRBJ1-1 | TRBV11-1 | few | CASSTTMTGGKEVNTEAFF | TGTGCCAGCAGCACAACGATGACAGGGGGAAAAGAAGTGAACACTGAAGCTTTCTTT
TRBD2 | TRBJ2-5 | TRBV6-5 | NA | CASSYSQRGQETQYF | TGTGCCAGCAGTTACTCACAGCGGGGACAAGAGACCCAGTACTTC
NA | TRBJ2-3 | TRBV5-1 | NA | CASSLAFGAIRTTDTQYF | TGCGCCAGCAGCTTGGCTTTCGGGGCGATCAGGACCACAGATACGCAGTATTTT
NA | TRBJ1-2 | TRBV12-3/TRBV12-4 | NA | CASSWGGNYGYTF | TGTGCCAGCAGTTGGGGGGGAAACTATGGCTACACCTTC
NA | TRBJ2-2 | TRBV4-2 | NA | CASSQGGFDTGELFF | TGTGCCAGCAGCCAAGGAGGGTTTGACACCGGGGAGCTGTTTTTT
NA | TRBJ2-2 | TRBV6-6 | few | CASNYYTGELFF | TGTGCCAGCAACTATTACACCGGGGAGCTGTTTTTT
NA | TRBJ2-4 | TRBV5-1 | NA | CASSLEGGQNIQYF | TGCGCCAGCAGCTTGGAAGGGGGACAAAACATTCAGTACTTC
NA | TRBJ2-1 | TRBV20-1 | few | CSASGGYSYNEQFF | TGCAGTGCTAGTGGGGGCTACTCCTACAATGAGCAGTTCTTC
NA | TRBJ2-5 | TRBV20-1 | many | CSATSTGVRETQYF | TGCAGTGCTACATCCACGGGGGTTCGAGAGACCCAGTACTTC
TRBD1 | TRBJ2-1 | TRBV20-1 | many | CSASNRDRVYNEQFF | TGCAGTGCTAGCAACCGGGACAGGGTCTACAATGAGCAGTTCTTC
NA | TRBJ1-1 | TRBV2 | many | CASSVHFRDTEAFF | TGTGCCAGCAGTGTTCATTTCCGGGACACTGAAGCTTTCTTT
NA | TRBJ2-5 | TRBV2 | few | CASIGAQVQETQYF | TGTGCCAGCATCGGAGCGCAGGTTCAAGAGACCCAGTACTTC
TRBD1 | TRBJ1-6 | TRBV18 | many | CASSQGQGGSPLHF | TGTGCCAGCTCCCAGGGACAGGGAGGATCACCCCTCCACTTT
NA | TRBJ2-2 | TRBV19 | NA | CASSVNQGITGELFF | TGTGCCAGTAGTGTCAACCAGGGGATCACCGGGGAGCTGTTTTTT
NA | TRBJ2-2 | TRBV20-1 | few | CSATGPNTGELFF | TGCAGTGCTACGGGACCAAACACCGGGGAGCTGTTTTTT
TRBD2 | TRBJ2-3 | TRBV9 | NA | CASSVEGLAVTTDTQYF | TGTGCCAGCAGCGTAGAAGGACTAGCAGTAACCACAGATACGCAGTATTTT
NA | TRBJ2-1 | TRBV20-1 | few | CSAWVGNEQFF | TGCAGTGCCTGGGTTGGGAATGAGCAGTTCTTC
NA | TRBJ1-3 | TRBV29-1 | few | CSADTGNTIYF | TGCAGCGCAGACACTGGAAACACCATATATTTT
TRBD1 | TRBJ1-2 | TRBV9 | NA | CASSPQGVGYGYTF | TGTGCCAGCAGCCCACAGGGGGTGGGCTATGGCTACACCTTC
NA | TRBJ2-3 | TRBV20-1 | few | CSATHYLQSTDTQYF | TGCAGTGCTACTCACTACCTACAGAGCACAGATACGCAGTATTTT
TRBD2 | TRBJ2-3 | TRBV6-5 | many | CASSYVQGPSSGYTDTQYF | TGTGCCAGCAGTTACGTGCAGGGTCCGTCTAGCGGCTACACAGATACGCAGTATTTT
NA | TRBJ1-1 | TRBV28 | NA | CASGRGGGWENTEAFF | TGTGCCAGCGGCAGGGGAGGTGGCTGGGAAAACACTGAAGCTTTCTTT
NA | TRBJ2-3 | TRBV5-1 | NA | CASSWGEDTQYF | TGCGCCAGCAGCTGGGGGGAAGATACGCAGTATTTT
TRBD1 | TRBJ2-3 | TRBV12-3/TRBV12-4 | NA | CASSPQGDRITDTQYF | TGTGCCAGCAGCCCCCAGGGGGACAGGATCACAGATACGCAGTATTTT
TRBD2 | TRBJ2-5 | TRBV15 | NA | CATSTGLVQETQYF | TGTGCCACCAGCACCGGACTAGTTCAAGAGACCCAGTACTTC
NA | TRBJ1-1 | TRBV20-1 | NA | CSASNLMGGETEAFF | TGCAGTGCCTCCAATCTAATGGGGGGCGAGACTGAAGCTTTCTTT
TRBD1 | TRBJ1-2 | TRBV30 | few | CAWSPTGDGYTF | TGTGCCTGGAGCCCGACAGGGGATGGCTACACCTTC
TRBD1 | TRBJ1-2 | TRBV20-1 | few | CSARRRQGAGYGYTF | TGCAGTGCGCGCCGGAGACAGGGGGCGGGCTATGGCTACACCTTC
NA | TRBJ2-3 | TRBV5-1 | many | CASSLLADTQYF | TGTGCCAGCAGTTTATTAGCAGATACGCAGTATTTT
NA | TRBJ1-1 | TRBV12-3/TRBV12-4 | few | CASSRNAARGTEAFF | TGTGCCAGCAGCCGAAACGCGGCACGGGGAACTGAAGCTTTCTTT
NA | TRBJ1-6 | TRBV9 | few | CASRTENNSPLHF | TGTGCCAGCAGAACCGAAAATAATTCACCCCTCCACTTT
TRBD2 | TRBJ2-5 | TRBV11-1 | NA | CASSSRTSGSKTQYF | TGTGCCAGCAGCTCACGGACTAGCGGGAGTAAGACCCAGTACTTC
NA | TRBJ1-5 | TRBV25-1 | many | CASSVYSNQPQHF | TGTGCCAGCAGTGTATATAGCAATCAGCCCCAGCATTTT
NA | TRBJ2-1 | TRBV2 | few | CASSEVTGYNEQFF | TGTGCCAGCAGTGAAGTAACAGGCTACAATGAGCAGTTCTTC
NA | TRBJ1-1 | TRBV6-1 | many | CATPKTGNTEAFF | TGTGCCACCCCAAAGACGGGGAACACTGAAGCTTTCTTT
TRBD2 | TRBJ2-2 | TRBV28 | NA | CASNGSGKDTGELFF | TGTGCCAGCAATGGAAGCGGGAAGGACACCGGGGAGCTGTTTTTT
NA | TRBJ1-5 | TRBV12-3/TRBV12-4 | NA | CASSDGLFRHF | TGTGCCAGCAGCGACGGACTTTTTAGGCATTTT
NA | TRBJ1-5 | TRBV5-5 | NA | CASSLPGAQQPQHF | TGTGCCAGCAGCTTGCCGGGGGCTCAGCAGCCCCAGCATTTT
NA | TRBJ2-1 | TRBV28 | NA | CASSLPVIYYNEQFF | TGTGCCAGCAGTTTACCGGTCATTTACTACAATGAGCAGTTCTTC
TRBD1 | TRBJ1-2 | TRBV12-3/TRBV12-4 | few | CASSKGQGDYGYTF | TGTGCCAGCAGTAAAGGACAGGGGGACTATGGCTACACCTTC
TRBD1 | TRBJ2-5 | TRBV25-1 | NA | CASSEDRGAETQYF | TGTGCCAGCAGTGAAGACAGGGGAGCGGAGACCCAGTACTTC
NA | TRBJ1-1 | TRBV20-1 | few | CSARPTGWGHGAFF | TGCAGTGCTAGACCCACAGGGTGGGGGCATGGAGCTTTCTTT
NA | TRBJ2-5 | TRBV29-1 | many | CSASRVETQYF | TGCAGCGCCAGCAGGGTAGAGACCCAGTACTTC
TRBD1 | TRBJ2-2 | TRBV12-3/TRBV12-4 | once | CASRMVQGAGELFF | TGTGCCAGCAGGATGGTGCAGGGGGCCGGGGAGCTGTTTTTT
NA | TRBJ2-1 | TRBV7-2 | NA | CASSFLALSSYNEQFF | TGTGCCAGCAGCTTCCTAGCCCTTAGCTCCTACAATGAGCAGTTCTTC
NA | TRBJ1-1 | TRBV7-2 | NA | CASSSKRHMNTEAFF | TGTGCCAGCAGCTCGAAACGGCACATGAACACTGAAGCTTTCTTT
TRBD1 | TRBJ1-1 | TRBV7-8 | NA | CASSDRTGRNTEAFF | TGTGCCAGCAGCGACCGGACAGGGCGGAACACTGAAGCTTTCTTT
NA | TRBJ2-3 | TRBV5-1 | few | CASSLPTSNPTDTQYF | TGCGCCAGCAGCTTGCCCACTTCTAACCCCACAGATACGCAGTATTTT